Below, 32 T cell receptor beta chains from the same sample are listed, as sequenced in a study of blood T cells in healthy people across ages. Primed by a sample-barcoded 5' primer and a J-beta primer mix, a second PCR proceeded for about 7 to 11 cycles. TCRdb analysed the 5' RACE reads with MiXCR anew, one entry per CDR3 protein. The sample has 1.5 million to 2 million distinct CDR3 sequences, 28% seen once. The sample was blood. Every receptor here comes from a woman aged 25 to 39 in good health.

This clonotype has only one observation. This chain's CDR3 is CSASKRAETQYF. The CDR3 DNA reads TGCAGTGCTAGTAAGAGGGCAGAGACCCAGTACTTC. The rearrangement joins TRBV20-1 to TRBJ2-5; the D gene is possibly TRBD2 (5 bases). V was trimmed by 3 bases and J by 4 bases, leaving 9 bases between them. From germline, CDR1 is DFQATT and CDR2 SNEGSKA (reference sequence). The CDR3 consists of 12 residues.

CDR3 loop: CAISEGPGEVDIQYF. The CDR3 DNA sequence: TGTGCCATCAGTGAGGGGCCGGGGGAGGTGGACATTCAGTACTTC. The chain has TRBV10-3 and TRBJ2-4, with a possible D match to TRBD2 (6 bases). The V and J ends lost 2 bases and 8 bases respectively, with 16 bases between them. The germline V gene has CDR1 ENHRY and CDR2 SYGVKD. The CDR3 consists of 15 residues.

A word on this clonotype: Without the conserved terminal phenylalanine or tryptophan, this CDR3 likely stems from a read error. The chain is built from TRBV7-9 and TRBJ2-4; unclear D gene. Germline-derived CDR1 and CDR2 are SEHNR and FQNEAQ (reference sequence). The CDR3 is made up of 16 amino acids. V gave up 5 bases and J gave up 0 bases, with 14 bases separating them. The DNA of the CDR3 is TGTGCCAGCAGCGGAGAGGCGTTCCTAGCCAAAAACATTCAGTACTGC. Translated: CASSGEAFLAKNIQYC.

The rearrangement joins TRBV5-1 to TRBJ1-1; D perhaps matches TRBD1 (6 bases). Germline V lookup: CDR1 SGHRS, CDR2 YFSETQ. CDR3 size: 17 residues. V gave up 5 bases and J gave up 1 base, with 21 bases separating them. CDR3 protein: CASSLQPLQGWNTEAFF. In nucleotides, the CDR3 is TGCGCCAGCAGTTTACAACCCCTACAGGGATGGAACACTGAAGCTTTCTTT.

This clonotype occurred a few times. The chain has TRBV6-1 and TRBJ2-5; 11 nucleotides align to TRBD2. Germline loops: CDR1 MNHNS, CDR2 SASEGT. The CDR3 contains 16 residues. Trimming removed 2 bases from V and 4 bases from J; junction bases left unmatched: 6. DNA for the CDR3: TGTGCCAGCAGTGAATCGGTAGGACTAGCGGGAGAGACCCAGTACTTC. Its translation: CASSESVGLAGETQYF.

The chain employs TRBV20-1 and TRBJ2-3; 8 bases are a match to TRBD2. The CDR3 has 14 amino acids. Germline V gene sequence: CDR1 DFQATT, CDR2 SNEGSKA (reference sequence). The trim removed 0 bases at V and 7 bases at J, leaving 6 bases unmatched. This CDR3 reads CSARENGGAYTQYF. In nucleotides, the CDR3 is TGCAGTGCTAGAGAGAACGGGGGGGCTTATACGCAGTATTTT.

The genes are TRBV29-1 and TRBJ1-1, with 7 bases that match TRBD1. Germline V CDR1 and CDR2: SQVTM, ANQGSEA. This CDR3 comprises 13 residues. Trimming took 3 bases from V and 5 from J; bases not matched to a gene: 6. The CDR3 region has the DNA TGCAGCGTTGATCGGCAGGGGGATACTGAAGCTTTCTTT. It is translated as CSVDRQGDTEAFF.

This clonotype was seen a handful of times. The chain recombines TRBV27 with TRBJ2-7, with D possibly TRBD2 on 5 matching bases. From germline, CDR1 is MNHEY and CDR2 SMNVEV (reference sequence). The CDR3 spans 15 residues. Trimming stripped 4 bases from V and 0 bases from J, with 13 bases between. Here the CDR3 reads CASSSGLSSSYEQYF. The CDR3 DNA sequence: TGTGCCAGCAGTTCAGGACTTTCTTCCTCCTACGAGCAGTACTTC.

This clonotype was recorded a few times. The V call is TRBV5-1, the J call TRBJ2-1; 13 bases align to TRBD2. The CDR3 has 20 residues. With 4 bases clipped from V and 6 bases from J, the junction kept 19 bases outside the gene matches. CDR1 and CDR2 (germline): SGHRS, YFSETQ. The chain's CDR3 is CASSPEVGTSGTAGSNEQFF. The CDR3 DNA reads TGCGCCAGCAGCCCTGAGGTCGGGACTAGCGGGACCGCCGGGAGCAATGAGCAGTTCTTC.

The genes are TRBV11-2 and TRBJ2-1; 13 nucleotides match TRBD2. CDR3 size: 15 residues. V shed 8 bases and J 7 bases; nucleotides not matched to a gene: 8. Germline V CDR1 and CDR2: SGHAT, FQNNGV. This chain's CDR3 is CASGYGLAGVNEQFF. The CDR3 nucleotides are TGTGCCAGCGGCTACGGACTAGCGGGAGTAAATGAGCAGTTCTTC.

This clonotype was recorded a few times. CDR3 in amino acids: CASSAEPGQLHNQPQHF. The CDR3 coding sequence is TGCGCCAGCAGCGCTGAACCGGGACAGCTCCACAATCAGCCCCAGCATTTT. This sequence joins TRBV5-1 and TRBJ1-5; 7 bases fit TRBD1. This CDR3 has 17 residues. V trimming: 4 bases; J trimming: 3 bases; junction bases outside the gene matches: 13. CDR1 and CDR2 from the germline V gene are SGHRS and YFSETQ.

The rearrangement uses TRBV5-1 and TRBJ2-3; TRBD2 matches 9 bases. The CDR3 has 16 amino acids. V shed 0 bases, J shed 4 bases, and the junction held 6 bases outside the gene matches. Germline CDR1 SGHRS, CDR2 YFSETQ. CDR3 loop: CASSLDGGRASDTQYF. The CDR3 coding sequence is TGCGCCAGCAGCTTGGACGGCGGGAGGGCCTCAGATACGCAGTATTTT.

The chain links TRBV4-3 to TRBJ2-1; 11 nucleotides agree with TRBD2. The V and J ends lost 0 bases and 8 bases, in that order; junction bases with no gene match: 12. In germline, CDR1 is LGHNA, CDR2 YSLEER. CDR3 length: 18 residues. CDR3 nucleotides: TGCGCCAGCAGCCAAGATCATAGCGGGGGGGTTTGGGTAGATGAGCAGTTCTTC. The encoded protein is CASSQDHSGGVWVDEQFF.

The V call is TRBV21-1, the J call TRBJ1-4; the table's D call, TRBD1, has no DNA check behind it. TRBV21-1 is listed as a pseudogene. CDR3 length: 16 amino acids. CDR3 loop: CASSKGGPAGNEKLFF. The CDR3 DNA reads TGTGCCAGCAGCAAAGGGGGGCCCGCAGGAAATGAAAAACTGTTTTTT.

The CDR3 bases are TGCAGTGCCCCTGGCGGGGGCTCTCAAGAGACCCAGTACTTC. Protein sequence: CSAPGGGSQETQYF. This sequence joins TRBV20-1 and TRBJ2-5; D is perhaps TRBD2 (7 bases). CDR1 DFQATT and CDR2 SNEGSKA come from the germline V gene (reference sequence). The CDR3 runs to 14 residues. V was shortened by 6 bases and J by 2 bases, with 16 bases between the two germline ends.

The chain combines TRBV7-6 with TRBJ2-2; 10 nucleotides match TRBD2. Germline V gene lookup returns CDR1 SGHVS and CDR2 FNYEAQ. Trimming removed 4 bases from V and 4 bases from J; junction bases left unmatched: 6. This CDR3 has 16 residues. CDR3 region: CASSSASGGFTGELFF. The CDR3 bases are TGTGCCAGCAGCTCCGCTAGCGGGGGTTTCACCGGGGAGCTGTTTTTT.

The chain recombines TRBV5-6 with TRBJ2-7; D not certain. The CDR3 extends over 15 amino acids. The ends were cut back, 5 bases at V and 0 bases at J, with 15 bases in the middle. Germline V gives CDR1 SGHDT, CDR2 YYEEEE. CDR3 nucleotides: TGTGCCAGCAGTTATCGGCAGACGTACTCCTACGAGCAGTACTTC. This translates into CASSYRQTYSYEQYF.

The J gene is TRBJ1-3, the V gene TRBV12-3 or TRBV12-4; tentatively, D is TRBD1 (6 bases). The CDR3 has 13 amino acids. The V gene lost 6 bases and the J gene lost 7 bases, with 13 bases spanning the gap. The CDR3 spells CASSPNRENTIYF. For the CDR3, the DNA is TGTGCCAGCAGCCCTAACAGGGAGAACACCATATATTTT.

The table lists this clonotype with a few counts. The chain links TRBV7-8 to TRBJ2-4; 12 nucleotides agree with TRBD2. The J segment lost 13 bases and the V segment lost 9 bases, leaving 13 bases of the junction unmatched. Germline CDR1 SGHVS, CDR2 FQNEAQ. The length of the CDR3 is 14 residues. This CDR3 is CASSLGTSGSTQYF. The DNA of the CDR3 is TGTGCCAGTAGCCTAGGGACTAGCGGGTCTACCCAGTACTTC.

The table lists this clonotype with a few counts. CDR3 sequence reads: CASSFWEGRSTDTQYF. Written as DNA, the CDR3 is TGCGCCAGCAGCTTCTGGGAGGGGCGGAGCACAGATACGCAGTATTTT. V gene TRBV5-1 combines with J gene TRBJ2-3; 7 bases align to TRBD2. Germline loops: CDR1 SGHRS, CDR2 YFSETQ. The CDR3 spans 16 residues. The trim removed 2 bases at V and 0 bases at J, leaving 6 bases unmatched.

This clonotype has at least ten counts. The CDR3 loop reads CASSEFWEVTDTQYF. The CDR3 nucleotides read TGTGCCAGCAGTGAATTTTGGGAGGTGACAGATACGCAGTATTTT. The chain couples TRBV12-3 or TRBV12-4 to TRBJ2-3; possible D gene TRBD2, 6 bases. V lost 5 bases to trimming and J lost 3 bases, with 15 bases between them. The CDR3 contains 15 residues.

This chain uses TRBV12-5 with TRBJ2-4; D ambiguous. The CDR3 runs to 16 residues. Deletions cut 0 bases from V and 13 bases from J, with 22 bases between. The germline CDR1 and CDR2 sequences are LGHNT and FRNRAP. CDR3 amino acids: CASGLVPGGFYNEQYF. CDR3 nucleotides: TGTGCTAGTGGTTTGGTACCGGGCGGCTTCTACAATGAGCAGTACTTC. The full variable domain, in which reference TRBV12-5 and TRBJ2-4 provide the parts outside the CDR3, is DARVTQTPRHKVTEMGQEVTMRCQPILGHNTVFWYRQTMMQGLELLAYFRNRAPLDDSGMPKDRFSAEMPDATLATLKIQPSEPRDSAVYFCASGLVPGGFYNEQYFGAGTRLSVL.

The chain employs TRBV11-1 and TRBJ2-7; D not certain. The CDR3 totals 12 residues. Germline-derived CDR1 and CDR2 are SGHAT and FQDESV (reference sequence). Trimming left V 6 bases short and J 5 bases short, with 11 bases between. CDR3 sequence reads: CASSWGTNEQYF. In nucleotides, the CDR3 is TGTGCCAGCAGTTGGGGAACGAACGAGCAGTACTTC.

This clonotype was seen more than once but under ten times. The J gene is TRBJ1-4, the V gene TRBV5-4, with 12 bases matching TRBD1. Germline loops: CDR1 SGHNT, CDR2 YYREEE (reference sequence). Trimming took 3 bases from V and 8 from J; bases not matched to a gene: 5. The CDR3 length is 15 residues. This chain's CDR3 is CASSWMGQGAEKLFF. The DNA of the CDR3 is TGTGCCAGCAGCTGGATGGGACAGGGGGCAGAAAAACTGTTTTTT.

This clonotype was counted a few times. The V and J genes are TRBV6-2 or TRBV6-3 and TRBJ2-3; TRBD2 matches at 8 bases. CDR3 length: 16 amino acids. J gave up 4 bases and V 2 bases, and 8 bases lay outside the gene matches. Germline V gene data show CDR1 as MNHEY and CDR2 as SVGEGT. The CDR3 bases are TGTGCCAGCAGTTACCCGACTAGCGTATCCGCAGATACGCAGTATTTT. Translated, it gives CASSYPTSVSADTQYF.

For the CDR3, the DNA is TGCGCCAGCAGCCCAGACCCGGGACAGGGGATTCCCCACACCTTC. Protein: CASSPDPGQGIPHTF. This chain connects TRBV5-1 to TRBJ1-2; 10 nucleotides line up with TRBD1. The V segment lost 4 bases and the J segment 12 bases; nucleotides outside the gene matches: 15. From germline, CDR1 is SGHRS and CDR2 YFSETQ. The CDR3 is made up of 15 amino acids.

This clonotype was counted between two and nine times. The J gene is TRBJ2-3, the V gene TRBV10-3, with TRBD2 matching 8 bases. The CDR3 spans 14 residues. Germline V lookup: CDR1 ENHRY, CDR2 SYGVKD. V was clipped by 8 bases and J by 1 base; unmatched bases: 5. CDR3 region: CAISSGSGTDTQYF. In DNA, the CDR3 is TGTGCCATCTCGAGCGGGAGCGGCACAGATACGCAGTATTTT.

This rearrangement joins TRBV25-1 to TRBJ2-7; 7 bases align to TRBD2. V shed 1 base and J 0 bases; nucleotides not matched to a gene: 12. Germline V gene sequence: CDR1 MGHDK, CDR2 SYGVNS. There are 18 residues in the CDR3. CDR3 protein: CASSESGLGGGSSYEQYF. CDR3 coding DNA: TGTGCCAGCAGTGAATCCGGTTTGGGGGGGGGTAGCTCCTACGAGCAGTACTTC.

This chain connects TRBV14 to TRBJ2-5; D may be TRBD2 (6 bases). The germline gives CDR1 SGHDN, CDR2 FVKESK. V shed 1 base and J shed 0 bases, with 12 bases lying between them. The CDR3 consists of 16 residues. The CDR3 reads CASSQVLLAHQETQYF. The CDR3, as DNA: TGTGCCAGCAGCCAAGTTCTACTAGCCCACCAAGAGACCCAGTACTTC.

There are a few counts of this clonotype. This rearrangement joins TRBV7-9 to TRBJ2-3; 8 nucleotides line up with TRBD2. V was pared by 5 bases and J by 0 bases, with 7 bases of the junction left unmatched. This CDR3 comprises 16 residues. CDR1 is SEHNR and CDR2 is FQNEAQ in the germline V gene (reference sequence). DNA of the CDR3: TGTGCCAGCAGCCCCCTGACTAGCGCCAGCACAGATACGCAGTATTTT. Translated: CASSPLTSASTDTQYF. Full variable domain (remainder filled in from reference TRBV7-9 and TRBJ2-3): DTGVSQNPRHKITKRGQNVTFRCDPISEHNRLYWYRQTLGQGPEFLTYFQNEAQLEKSRLLSDRFSAERPKGSFSTLEIQRTEQGDSAMYLCASSPLTSASTDTQYFGPGTRLTVL.

This chain links TRBV5-1 with TRBJ2-1; 9 bases map to TRBD1. The CDR3 spans 14 residues. Per germline, CDR1 SGHRS and CDR2 YFSETQ. Germline trimming cut 5 bases from V and 8 bases from J; bases unmatched to any gene: 8. This CDR3 reads CASRRRDRDDEQFF. The CDR3 DNA is TGCGCCAGCAGGAGGAGGGACAGGGATGATGAGCAGTTCTTC.

This chain links TRBV21-1 with TRBJ2-6; the table calls TRBD1, which could not be checked here. TRBV21-1 constitutes a pseudogene. This CDR3 is 20 amino acids long. CDR3 DNA: TGTGCCAGCAGCCCCAGTCGTCATAGGGGGCGTCACTCTGGGGCCAACGTCCTGACTTTC. Translated, it gives CASSPSRHRGRHSGANVLTF.